A selection of T cell receptor beta chains follows, all from one sample in a study of CXCR3-negative and CXCR3-positive naive CD8 T cells. Following a re-call of the 5' RACE reads, TCRdb has one entry per CDR3 protein and lacks DNA. Recorded for this sample: approximately 7,000 distinct CDR3 sequences. Sequenced input: naive CXCR3- CD8+ T cells from blood. Source of these receptors: a human donor in good health. Some clones in this sample may be carry-over from other donors' samples. Both conserved end residues are part of each CDR3. Clone size is shown for a subset of rows, as once, few, many or a class of expanded clone.

j_call clone_size v_call cdr3_length cdr3_aa
TRBJ2-3 - TRBV29-1 19 CSVEGVRGLAETSTDTQYF
TRBJ1-1 medium-sized TRBV5-1 15 CASSFGDREVDEAFF
TRBJ2-7 medium-sized TRBV6-1 18 CASSPILGAGQPRVEQYF
TRBJ2-7 medium-sized TRBV5-6 14 CASAGSASTYEQYF
TRBJ1-5 - TRBV21-1 20 CASSRPVRAGGQLLNQPQHF
TRBJ2-3 medium-sized TRBV4-3 16 CASSQEIAGVPDTQYF
TRBJ2-2 - TRBV29-1 12 CSVVVNTGELFF
TRBJ2-1 - TRBV24-1 12 CATSDLGTEQFF
TRBJ2-1 medium-sized TRBV29-1 15 CSVEGTSGSYNEQFF
TRBJ1-2 - TRBV29-1 11 CSVEDEFPGPF
TRBJ2-5 - TRBV29-1 19 CSVEGPGTSGSPYQETQYF
TRBJ1-1 - TRBV7-2 15 CASSLGGRMNTEAFF
TRBJ2-3 medium-sized TRBV14 15 CASSAPGQFTDTQYF
TRBJ2-5 - TRBV12-3/TRBV12-4 12 CASRGAGETQYF
TRBJ1-1 - TRBV18 12 CASSPALPEAFF
TRBJ1-1 - TRBV6-2/TRBV6-3 15 CASSHSGQMNTEAFF
TRBJ2-1 - TRBV25-1 13 CASSEIGRNEQFF
TRBJ2-5 medium-sized TRBV29-1 14 CSVEGLEGEETQYF
TRBJ2-7 medium-sized TRBV20-1 12 CSAKDSAYEQYF
TRBJ2-1 - TRBV29-1 14 CSVEGIEGFNEQFF
TRBJ2-1 medium-sized TRBV20-1 13 CSASTVAGERQFF
TRBJ2-7 - TRBV6-2/TRBV6-3 14 CASSYSFPLYEQYF
TRBJ2-5 - TRBV28 15 CASRVSPVLQETQYF
TRBJ2-1 - TRBV10-3 19 CAISGPGLADSSSYNEQFF
TRBJ2-5 - TRBV5-1 14 CASSLGDYQETQYF
TRBJ2-1 - TRBV29-1 12 CSPFRGNNEQFF
TRBJ1-6 - TRBV9 17 CASSPRQLKAYDSPLHF
TRBJ2-7 - TRBV20-1 14 CSARIWESSYEQYF
TRBJ1-5 medium-sized TRBV4-3 15 CASSQDGGIHQPQHF
TRBJ2-1 - TRBV4-2 17 CASSQDSDRSSYNEQFF
TRBJ2-1 - TRBV12-3/TRBV12-4 13 CASSRPGPFQPSF
TRBJ2-1 medium-sized TRBV28 17 CASSPGTSGRLLNEQFF
TRBJ1-1 medium-sized TRBV6-6 14 CASSYQGAGTEAFF
TRBJ2-1 - TRBV4-1 15 CASSLVLGGDNEQFF
TRBJ2-1 - TRBV28 14 CASSLILHSDEQFF
TRBJ1-1 medium-sized TRBV6-6 14 CASSYEGLNTEAFF
TRBJ1-1 medium-sized TRBV12-3/TRBV12-4 20 CASSLPPRYLGTGMNTEAFF
TRBJ1-2 - TRBV9 15 CASSVWGDANYGYTF
TRBJ2-1 - TRBV5-4 16 CASSLSLAFTYNEQFF
TRBJ2-7 - TRBV29-1 14 CSVQVTGDPYEQYF
TRBJ2-7 - TRBV7-9 16 CASSLSGTLSSYEQYF
TRBJ2-1 medium-sized TRBV20-1 16 CSAREATSGKGYEQFF
TRBJ1-5 medium-sized TRBV7-8 15 CASSLVVAHNQPQHF
TRBJ1-2 medium-sized TRBV20-1 13 CSGLQPDPYGYTF
TRBJ2-1 - TRBV7-6 15 CASSSGLAPYNEQFF
TRBJ2-7 medium-sized TRBV28 14 CASSSTTGFNEQYF
TRBJ2-7 medium-sized TRBV10-3 12 CAIRGQDYEQYF
TRBJ2-1 - TRBV20-1 14 CSADEAGSYNEQFF
TRBJ2-2 - TRBV10-2 14 CASTGQGNTGELFF
TRBJ1-2 medium-sized TRBV9 12 CASSVLSRGYTF